A single sample is the source of the 27 T cell receptor beta chains below, sequenced in a study of cytomegalovirus exposure and HLA in healthy donors. The study ran its PCR with 60 Vbeta and 13 Jbeta primers. Only in-frame clones appear in the TCRdb table, and some are missing; sequencing was by immunoSEQ multiplex PCR. The table records roughly 84,000 clones, around 66% of them present only once. Sequencing was carried out using PBMCs. Source of these receptors: a woman in her thirties or forties in good health and CMV-seropositive.

The chain joins TRBV27 to TRBJ1-5; TRBD1 might be the D (6 bases). Germline V lookup: CDR1 MNHEY, CDR2 SMNVEV (reference sequence). V was shortened by 5 bases and J by 5 bases, with 13 bases between the two germline ends. CDR3 length equals 14 residues. The CDR3: CASSPPGGYQPQHF. As DNA, the CDR3 is TGTGCCAGCAGTCCCCCGGGGGGCTATCAGCCCCAGCATTTT.

The chain recombines TRBV28 with TRBJ2-5; D uncertain. The length of the CDR3 is 12 residues. With 2 bases removed from V and 2 bases from J, the gap between germline ends came to 3 bases. Germline CDR1 MDHEN, CDR2 SYDVKM. CDR3 coding DNA: TGTGCCAGCAGTTTAGTACAAGAGACCCAGTACTTC. It codes for CASSLVQETQYF.

V is TRBV11-2 and J is TRBJ1-1; TRBD1 matches 7 bases. Germline V lookup: CDR1 SGHAT, CDR2 FQNNGV. V was clipped by 5 bases and J by 0 bases; unmatched bases: 12. The CDR3 covers 17 residues. CDR3: CASSPLSGTAMNTEAFF. The CDR3 region has the DNA TGTGCCAGCAGCCCACTCTCCGGGACAGCGATGAACACTGAAGCTTTCTTT.

This clone was counted once. The V gene is TRBV7-7, the J gene TRBJ2-2, with D possibly matching TRBD2 (6 bases). From germline, CDR1 is SSHAT and CDR2 FNYEAQ (reference sequence). V was cut by 4 bases and J by 1 base, with 13 bases left in between. This CDR3 is 16 amino acids long. The CDR3 protein is CASSSYRGKNTGELFF. CDR3 nucleotides: TGTGCCAGCAGCTCCTACCGCGGGAAGAACACCGGGGAGCTGTTTTTT. The full variable domain, with the rest looked up from reference TRBV7-7 and TRBJ2-2, is GAGVSQSPRYKVTKRGQDVTLRCDPISSHATLYWYQQALGQGPEFLTYFNYEAQPDKSGLPSDRFSAERPEGSISTLTIQRTEQRDSAMYRCASSSYRGKNTGELFFGEGSRLTVL.

V gene TRBV5-1 combines with J gene TRBJ2-2; TRBD1 matches 9 bases. CDR1 SGHRS and CDR2 YFSETQ come from the germline V gene. J was trimmed by 5 bases and V by 0 bases; bases with no gene match: 5. This CDR3 comprises 16 residues. The chain's CDR3 is CASSLAGTGQTGELFF. For the CDR3, the DNA is TGCGCCAGCAGCTTGGCCGGGACAGGGCAGACCGGGGAGCTGTTTTTT.

This clone was detected only a few times. The chain is built from TRBV2 and TRBJ1-5; 8 positions agree with TRBD1. V was clipped by 5 bases and J by 7 bases; unmatched bases: 7. The CDR3 is 14 amino acids. Germline V gene sequence: CDR1 SNHLY, CDR2 FYNNEI. The DNA of the CDR3 is TGTGCCAGCAGTTCCGGACAGGGAGCACAGCCCCAGCATTTT. Translation: CASSSGQGAQPQHF.

The chain employs TRBV5-6 and TRBJ1-2; a weak D match, TRBD1 (6 bases). The CDR3 is made up of 14 amino acids. Germline values: CDR1 SGHDT, CDR2 YYEEEE. Trimming shortened V by 4 bases and J by 0 bases, and 10 bases separated the two germline ends. CDR3 region: CASSQGSTNYGYTF. CDR3 sequence (DNA): TGTGCCAGCAGCCAGGGGAGTACTAACTATGGCTACACCTTC.

The rearrangement uses TRBV9 and TRBJ2-2; the D gene is possibly TRBD1 (6 bases). The CDR3 has 14 amino acids. Germline loops: CDR1 SGDLS, CDR2 YYNGEE. V lost 4 bases and J 5 bases, leaving 12 bases between the germline ends. The CDR3: CASSSRGGTGELFF. In nucleotides, the CDR3 is TGTGCCAGCAGCTCACGAGGGGGTACCGGGGAGCTGTTTTTT. The whole variable domain, filled in from reference TRBV9 and TRBJ2-2, reads DSGVTQTPKHLITATGQRVTLRCSPRSGDLSVYWYQQSLDQGLQFLIQYYNGEERAKGNILERFSAQQFPDLHSELNLSSLELGDSALYFCASSSRGGTGELFFGEGSRLTVL.

V and J are TRBV29-1 and TRBJ1-4; no firm D call. In germline, CDR1 is SQVTM, CDR2 ANQGSEA. The CDR3 contains 12 residues. Trimming took off 0 bases at V and 8 bases at J, with 7 bases between the two ends. CDR3 DNA sequence: TGCAGCGTTGAAGAGCCGAGCGAAAAACTGTTTTTT. It is translated as CSVEEPSEKLFF.

The chain uses TRBV6-6 and TRBJ2-3; possible D gene TRBD2, 5 bases. Germline CDR1 MNHNY, CDR2 SVGAGI (reference sequence). The CDR3 is 14 amino acids. The ends were cut back, 6 bases at V and 3 bases at J, with 13 bases in the middle. The DNA of the CDR3 is TGTGCCAGCAGCAAACTCGAGGGTACAGATACGCAGTATTTT. It specifies CASSKLEGTDTQYF.

This sequence joins TRBV30 and TRBJ2-7; tentatively, D is TRBD2 (7 bases). This CDR3 is built from 14 residues. The V and J ends lost 0 bases and 4 bases respectively, with 13 bases between them. The germline gives CDR1 GTSNPN, CDR2 SVGIG (reference sequence). The CDR3 spells CAWSVVGGGYEQYF. CDR3 bases: TGTGCCTGGAGTGTAGTAGGGGGGGGATACGAGCAGTACTTC.

This clone has only one observation. The chain joins TRBV29-1 to TRBJ1-1, with D perhaps matching TRBD1 (6 bases). The V and J ends lost 0 bases and 4 bases respectively, with 12 bases between them. The CDR3 runs 14 residues. The V gene's germline CDR1 is SQVTM and CDR2 ANQGSEA. The CDR3 DNA reads TGCAGCGTTGAAGAGGGGGCCCTTGGCACTGAAGCTTTCTTT. Encoded protein: CSVEEGALGTEAFF. The whole variable domain, filled in from reference TRBV29-1 and TRBJ1-1, reads SAVISQKPSRDICQRGTSLTIQCQVDSQVTMMFWYRQQPGQSLTLIATANQGSEATYESGFVIDKFPISRPNLTFSTLTVSNMSPEDSSIYLCSVEEGALGTEAFFGQGTRLTVV.

This chain links TRBV5-1 with TRBJ2-3, with D possibly being TRBD2 (6 bases). The ends were cut back, 0 bases at V and 5 bases at J, with 7 bases in the middle. CDR3 length: 13 residues. CDR1 is SGHRS, CDR2 YFSETQ, per germline. CDR3 sequence reads: CASSLVREDTQYF. In nucleotides, the CDR3 is TGCGCCAGCAGCTTGGTGCGGGAAGATACGCAGTATTTT.

This clone was counted a single time. The rearrangement uses TRBV15 and TRBJ1-2, with D perhaps TRBD1 (6 bases). The CDR3 sequence is 14 residues long. V was cut by 1 base and J by 5 bases, with 11 bases left in between. Germline V lookup: CDR1 LNHNV, CDR2 YYDKDF (reference sequence). CDR3 in DNA: TGTGCCACCAGCAGAGCGTTACAGGGTTATGGCTACACCTTC. This encodes CATSRALQGYGYTF.

The V gene is TRBV5-1, the J gene TRBJ1-5; D uncertain. V was trimmed by 0 bases and J by 9 bases, leaving 16 bases between them. Germline CDR1 reads SGHRS; CDR2 reads YFSETQ. This CDR3 spans 15 amino acids. CDR3 sequence (DNA): TGCGCCAGCAGCTTGGTAGGTCGGGATTTGGGGCCCCAGCATTTT. Its protein product is CASSLVGRDLGPQHF. Supplemented by reference TRBV5-1 and TRBJ1-5, the full variable domain reads KAGVTQTPRYLIKTRGQQVTLSCSPISGHRSVSWYQQTPGQGLQFLFEYFSETQRNKGNFPGRFSGRQFSNSRSEMNVSTLELGDSALYLCASSLVGRDLGPQHFGDGTRLSIL.

V usage is TRBV30 and J usage is TRBJ2-7; TRBD1 might be the D (6 bases). This CDR3 comprises 13 residues. The V and J ends lost 3 bases and 7 bases respectively, with 16 bases between them. CDR1 and CDR2 (germline): GTSNPN, SVGIG (reference sequence). Written as DNA, the CDR3 is TGTGCCTGGAGATTCCAGGGGCTAGGGGAGCAGTACTTC. This encodes CAWRFQGLGEQYF. The whole variable domain, remainder taken from reference TRBV30 and TRBJ2-7, is SQTIHQWPATLVQPVGSPLSLECTVEGTSNPNLYWYRQAAGRGLQLLFYSVGIGQISSEVPQNLSASRPQDRQFILSSKKLLLSDSGFYLCAWRFQGLGEQYFGPGTRLTVT.

The chain is built from TRBV9 and TRBJ2-1, with TRBD2 matching over 9 bases. This CDR3 spans 17 amino acids. Germline CDR1 and CDR2: SGDLS and YYNGEE. V shed 1 base, J shed 4 bases, and the junction held 9 bases outside the gene matches. CDR3 in amino acids: CASSVRAGGGVYNEQFF. CDR3 DNA sequence: TGTGCCAGCAGCGTAAGGGCCGGCGGGGGGGTTTACAATGAGCAGTTCTTC. The entire variable domain, with the rest obtained from reference TRBV9 and TRBJ2-1, is as follows: DSGVTQTPKHLITATGQRVTLRCSPRSGDLSVYWYQQSLDQGLQFLIQYYNGEERAKGNILERFSAQQFPDLHSELNLSSLELGDSALYFCASSVRAGGGVYNEQFFGPGTRLTVL.

The chain couples TRBV6-5 to TRBJ1-1; no definite D call. The CDR3 loop spans 14 amino acids. CDR1 and CDR2 (germline): MNHEY, SVGAGI. V lost 6 bases, J lost 5 bases, and 16 bases lay in between. The CDR3 bases are TGTGCCAGCAGCCCCTCCCCGGTCTCGACTGAAGCTTTCTTT. Encoded protein: CASSPSPVSTEAFF.

The rearrangement links TRBV9 to TRBJ1-2; 8 bases are shared with TRBD1. This CDR3 contains 13 residues. From germline, CDR1 is SGDLS and CDR2 YYNGEE. After removal of 6 bases from V and 4 bases from J, the junction contained 5 bases not matched to a gene. DNA of the CDR3: TGTGCCAGCAACACAGACAGGGGCTATGGCTACACCTTC. It translates to CASNTDRGYGYTF.

This clone occurred once. V gene TRBV6-5 combines with J gene TRBJ2-1, with 8 bases matching TRBD2. The CDR3 consists of 14 residues. Losses at the gene ends were 6 bases for V and 8 bases for J; bases not matched to a gene: 9. Germline loops: CDR1 MNHEY, CDR2 SVGAGI. In DNA form, the CDR3 reads TGTGCCAGCAGAGCGGGACTAGGCATACATGAGCAGTTCTTC. Amino acids: CASRAGLGIHEQFF.

CDR3 amino acids: CASSSHGLRGGGYTF. CDR3 in DNA: TGTGCCAGCAGTTCGCACGGCCTCAGGGGTGGCGGCTACACCTTC. This chain uses TRBV6-5 with TRBJ1-2, with D tentatively TRBD1 (6 bases). Germline CDR1 reads MNHEY; CDR2 reads SVGAGI. Trimming removed 4 bases at V and 8 bases at J, with 20 bases between. The CDR3 is 15 amino acids.

The genes are TRBV11-2 and TRBJ2-7, with 8 bases that match TRBD1. CDR3 size: 15 residues. Germline CDR1 and CDR2: SGHAT and FQNNGV. Trimming took 4 bases from V and 2 from J; bases not matched to a gene: 7. The CDR3 spells CASSSLRDRTYEQYF. The DNA of the CDR3 is TGTGCCAGCAGCTCCCTAAGGGACAGGACCTACGAGCAGTACTTC.

The CDR3 protein is CASSLAPGNTGELFF. CDR3 bases: TGTGCCAGCAGCTTAGCTCCGGGTAACACCGGGGAGCTGTTTTTT. The chain links TRBV11-3 to TRBJ2-2; unclear D gene. From germline, CDR1 is SGHNT and CDR2 YENEEA. CDR3 length equals 15 residues. Trimming stripped 1 base from V and 2 bases from J, with 8 bases between.

The chain carries TRBV10-3 and TRBJ2-1; D is perhaps TRBD2 (6 bases). Germline CDR1 and CDR2: ENHRY and SYGVKD. Trimming took off 8 bases at V and 0 bases at J, with 14 bases between the two ends. The CDR3 extends over 15 amino acids. The DNA of the CDR3 is TGTGCCATCCACGGCGGGACCGACTCCTACAATGAGCAGTTCTTC. Protein: CAIHGGTDSYNEQFF.

J is TRBJ1-5 and V is TRBV25-1; 7 bases are shared with TRBD1. The CDR3 consists of 14 residues. J lost 11 bases, V lost 3 bases, and 10 bases had no gene match. CDR1 is MGHDK, CDR2 SYGVNS, per germline. The CDR3 DNA follows: TGTGCCAGCAGTGACTCACAGGGGATGAAGTCCCAGCATTTT. Its protein is CASSDSQGMKSQHF.

The gene calls are TRBV21-1 and TRBJ2-2; the DNA was not used to check the table's D call, TRBD1. TRBV21-1 is annotated as a pseudogene. This CDR3 is 18 amino acids long. The CDR3 sequence: CASSKENRDRGRNRELFF. The CDR3 DNA reads as TGTGCCAGCAGCAAAGAGAACCGGGACAGGGGGCGGAATAGGGAGCTGTTTTTT.

The chain joins TRBV15 to TRBJ2-3; 9 bases agree with TRBD2. Trimming removed 6 bases from V and 3 bases from J; junction bases left unmatched: 4. Per germline, CDR1 LNHNV and CDR2 YYDKDF (reference sequence). The CDR3 sequence is 14 residues long. The CDR3 nucleotides are TGTGCCACCAGAAACAGCGGGAGGACAGATACGCAGTATTTT. Its protein is CATRNSGRTDTQYF.